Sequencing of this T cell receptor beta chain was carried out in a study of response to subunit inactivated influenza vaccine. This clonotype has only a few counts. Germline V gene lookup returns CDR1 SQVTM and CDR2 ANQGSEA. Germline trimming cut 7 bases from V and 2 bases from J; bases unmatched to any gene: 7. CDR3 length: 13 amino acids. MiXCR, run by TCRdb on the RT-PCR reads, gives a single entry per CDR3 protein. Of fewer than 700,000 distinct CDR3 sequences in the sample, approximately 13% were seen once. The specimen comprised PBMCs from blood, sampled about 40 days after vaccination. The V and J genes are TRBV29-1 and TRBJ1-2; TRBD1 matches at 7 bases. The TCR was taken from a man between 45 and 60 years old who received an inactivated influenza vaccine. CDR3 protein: CSAGDSFNYGYTF. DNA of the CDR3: TGCAGCGCTGGGGACAGTTTCAACTATGGCTACACCTTC.